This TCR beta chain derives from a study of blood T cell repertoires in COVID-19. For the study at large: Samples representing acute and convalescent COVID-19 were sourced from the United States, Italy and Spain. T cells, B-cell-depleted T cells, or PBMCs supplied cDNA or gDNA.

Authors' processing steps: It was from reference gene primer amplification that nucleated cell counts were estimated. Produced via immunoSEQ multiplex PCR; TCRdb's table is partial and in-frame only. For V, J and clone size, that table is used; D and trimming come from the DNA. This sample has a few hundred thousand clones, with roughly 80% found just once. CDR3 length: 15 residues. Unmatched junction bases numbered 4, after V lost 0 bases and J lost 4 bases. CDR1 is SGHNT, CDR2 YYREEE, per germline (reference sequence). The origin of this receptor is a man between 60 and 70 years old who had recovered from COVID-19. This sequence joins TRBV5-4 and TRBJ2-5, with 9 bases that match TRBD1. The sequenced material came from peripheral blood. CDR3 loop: CASSLGDRGIETQYF. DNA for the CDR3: TGTGCCAGCAGCTTGGGCGACAGGGGGATAGAGACCCAGTACTTC.